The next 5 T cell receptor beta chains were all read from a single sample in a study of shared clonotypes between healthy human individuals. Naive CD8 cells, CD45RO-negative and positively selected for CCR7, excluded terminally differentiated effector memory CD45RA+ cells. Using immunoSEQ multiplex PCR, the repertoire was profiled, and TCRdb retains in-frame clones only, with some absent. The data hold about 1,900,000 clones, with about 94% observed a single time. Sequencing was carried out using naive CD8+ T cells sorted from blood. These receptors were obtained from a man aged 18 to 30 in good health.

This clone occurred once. CDR3 loop: CASSLGSGGHEQYF. In nucleotides, the CDR3 is TGTGCCAGCAGCTTAGGCTCGGGGGGCCACGAGCAGTACTTC. V and J are TRBV7-6 and TRBJ2-7; possible D gene TRBD2, 7 bases. The germline CDR1 and CDR2 sequences are SGHVS and FNYEAQ. CDR3 length equals 14 residues. The ends were cut back, 1 base at V and 5 bases at J, with 12 bases in the middle. Full variable domain (outside the CDR3, taken from reference TRBV7-6 and TRBJ2-7): GAGVSQSPRYKVTKRGQDVALRCDPISGHVSLYWYRQALGQGPEFLTYFNYEAQQDKSGLPNDRFSAERPEGSISTLTIQRTEQRDSAMYRCASSLGSGGHEQYFGPGTRLTVT.

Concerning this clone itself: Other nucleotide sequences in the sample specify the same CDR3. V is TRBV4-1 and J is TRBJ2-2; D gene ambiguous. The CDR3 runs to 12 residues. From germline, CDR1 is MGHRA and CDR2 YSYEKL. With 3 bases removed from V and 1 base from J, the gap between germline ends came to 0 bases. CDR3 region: CASSQNTGELFF. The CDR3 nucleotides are TGCGCCAGCAGCCAGAACACCGGGGAGCTGTTTTTT.

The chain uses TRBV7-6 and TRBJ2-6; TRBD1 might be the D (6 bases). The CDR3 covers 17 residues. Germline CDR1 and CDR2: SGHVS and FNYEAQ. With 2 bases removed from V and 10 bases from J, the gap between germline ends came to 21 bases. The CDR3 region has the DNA TGTGCCAGCAGCTTACTAACGCCGGACAGACGGGGAAACGTCCTGACTTTC. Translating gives CASSLLTPDRRGNVLTF.

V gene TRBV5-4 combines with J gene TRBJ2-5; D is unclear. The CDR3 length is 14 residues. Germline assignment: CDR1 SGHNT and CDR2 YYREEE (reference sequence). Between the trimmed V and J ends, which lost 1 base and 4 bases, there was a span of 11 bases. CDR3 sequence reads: CASSLRTFPETQYF. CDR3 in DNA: TGTGCCAGCAGCTTGAGGACCTTCCCAGAGACCCAGTACTTC.

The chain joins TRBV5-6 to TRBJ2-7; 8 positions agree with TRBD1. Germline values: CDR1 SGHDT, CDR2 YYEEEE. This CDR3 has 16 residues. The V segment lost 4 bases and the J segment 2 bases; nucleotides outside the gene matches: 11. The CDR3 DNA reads TGTGCCAGCAGCCTCCGGACAGGGATAGGGGCCTACGAGCAGTACTTC. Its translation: CASSLRTGIGAYEQYF.